This entry lists 23 T cell receptor beta chains sequenced from one sample in a study of lymphopenia after photon versus proton radiotherapy. This table comes from immunoSEQ multiplex PCR, and its TCRdb copy is limited to in-frame clones, with some not included. The profile shows about 30,000 clones, 94% of them singletons. The material was peripheral blood, obtained from a patient treated with photon-based radiotherapy. Source of these receptors: a woman aged 45-65 years with cholangiocarcinoma.

V is TRBV11-3 and J is TRBJ2-1; 7 nucleotides align to TRBD2. From germline, CDR1 is SGHNT and CDR2 YENEEA. Germline trimming cut 1 base from V and 5 bases from J; bases unmatched to any gene: 14. CDR3 size: 18 residues. In DNA form, the CDR3 reads TGTGCCAGCAGCTTAGGGGAGGGCTGGCGGGGGATCGACAATGAGCAGTTCTTC. Translating it yields CASSLGEGWRGIDNEQFF.

This clone was counted a single time. The chain recombines TRBV6-5 with TRBJ2-7, with 8 nucleotides matching TRBD1. CDR1 is MNHEY and CDR2 is SVGAGI in the germline V gene. The length of the CDR3 is 15 residues. The V and J ends lost 6 bases and 4 bases, in that order; junction bases with no gene match: 11. CDR3 amino acids: CASSRSGQGDYEQYF. Here the CDR3 DNA reads TGTGCCAGCAGCCGCTCTGGACAGGGTGATTACGAGCAGTACTTC.

The chain links TRBV10-1 to TRBJ1-2, with 8 bases that match TRBD1. This CDR3 region has 13 residues. V was clipped by 4 bases and J by 4 bases; unmatched bases: 2. Germline V gene data show CDR1 as WNHNN and CDR2 as SYGVQD (reference sequence). CDR3 in amino acids: CASSADRAYGYTF. CDR3 bases: TGCGCCAGCAGTGCGGACAGGGCCTATGGCTACACCTTC.

The genes are TRBV30 and TRBJ1-4; no definite D call. Germline values: CDR1 GTSNPN, CDR2 SVGIG (reference sequence). The CDR3 sequence is 14 residues long. Trimming left V 2 bases short and J 8 bases short, with 15 bases between. CDR3 in DNA: TGTGCCTGGAGTCCATGGGCAGGTCGAGAAAAACTGTTTTTT. The encoded protein is CAWSPWAGREKLFF. Supplemented by reference TRBV30 and TRBJ1-4, the full variable domain reads SQTIHQWPATLVQPVGSPLSLECTVEGTSNPNLYWYRQAAGRGLQLLFYSVGIGQISSEVPQNLSASRPQDRQFILSSKKLLLSDSGFYLCAWSPWAGREKLFFGSGTQLSVL.

This chain joins TRBV27 and TRBJ1-1, with D perhaps TRBD1 (6 bases). This CDR3 spans 14 amino acids. The V gene's germline CDR1 is MNHEY and CDR2 SMNVEV (reference sequence). Trimming shortened V by 2 bases and J by 4 bases, and 11 bases separated the two germline ends. CDR3 DNA sequence: TGTGCCAGCAGTTTAAGGGAGGGGGGCACTGAAGCTTTCTTT. This gives the protein CASSLREGGTEAFF.

The V and J genes are TRBV7-2 and TRBJ1-1; D gene ambiguous. Germline V gene sequence: CDR1 SGHTA, CDR2 FQGNSA. There are 15 residues in the CDR3. The ends were cut back, 1 base at V and 0 bases at J, with 9 bases in the middle. CDR3 DNA: TGTGCCAGCAGCTTAGAGTTTGTGTTGAACACTGAAGCTTTCTTT. It translates to CASSLEFVLNTEAFF. The complete variable domain, with remaining parts taken from reference TRBV7-2 and TRBJ1-1, reads GAGVSQSPSNKVTEKGKDVELRCDPISGHTALYWYRQSLGQGLEFLIYFQGNSAPDKSGLPSDRFSAERTGGSVSTLTIQRTQQEDSAVYLCASSLEFVLNTEAFFGQGTRLTVV.

V usage is TRBV7-8 and J usage is TRBJ2-5; 10 bases match TRBD2. Germline-derived CDR1 and CDR2 are SGHVS and FQNEAQ. The CDR3 is 15 residues long. With V trimmed by 2 bases and J by 3 bases, 3 bases remained unmatched. The CDR3: CASSLRTSGEETQYF. As DNA, the CDR3 is TGTGCCAGCAGCTTAAGGACTAGCGGAGAAGAGACCCAGTACTTC.

The chain carries TRBV25-1 and TRBJ1-1; 7 bases fit TRBD1. The germline CDR1 and CDR2 sequences are MGHDK and SYGVNS. The CDR3 sequence is 14 residues long. The V and J ends lost 4 bases and 6 bases, in that order; junction bases with no gene match: 8. In nucleotides, the CDR3 is TGTGCCAGCAGTGCCCTGGACAGGAGGGCTGAAGCTTTCTTT. Amino acids: CASSALDRRAEAFF.

The gene calls are TRBV11-2 and TRBJ2-5; no definite D call. From germline, CDR1 is SGHAT and CDR2 FQNNGV. V was pared by 0 bases and J by 3 bases, with 8 bases between. CDR3 length equals 14 residues. The DNA of the CDR3 is TGTGCCAGCAGCTTAGACATGGGGAAAGAGACCCAGTACTTC. It encodes CASSLDMGKETQYF. The variable domain in full, completed from reference TRBV11-2 and TRBJ2-5, reads EAGVAQSPRYKIIEKRQSVAFWCNPISGHATLYWYQQILGQGPKLLIQFQNNGVVDDSQLPKDRFSAERLKGVDSTLKIQPAKLEDSAVYLCASSLDMGKETQYFGPGTRLLVL.

This chain links TRBV29-1 with TRBJ1-4; 8 nucleotides match TRBD1. J was trimmed by 6 bases and V by 2 bases; bases with no gene match: 8. Germline values: CDR1 SQVTM, CDR2 ANQGSEA. CDR3 length equals 15 residues. The CDR3 is CSVERLDRADEKLFF. Here the CDR3 DNA reads TGCAGCGTTGAACGTCTGGACAGGGCGGATGAAAAACTGTTTTTT.

The rearrangement uses TRBV18 and TRBJ1-1, with 7 bases aligning to TRBD1. Germline V CDR1 and CDR2: KGHSH, LQKENI. The CDR3 is made up of 13 amino acids. After removal of 5 bases from V and 3 bases from J, the junction contained 3 bases not matched to a gene. The CDR3 loop reads CASSSGTDTEAFF. The CDR3 nucleotides read TGTGCCAGCTCATCGGGGACAGACACTGAAGCTTTCTTT.

V and J are TRBV19 and TRBJ1-4, with a tentative D call TRBD1 (6 bases). Deletions cut 6 bases from V and 4 bases from J, with 18 bases between. The CDR3 is 16 amino acids. Germline CDR1 is LNHDA and CDR2 is SQIVND (reference sequence). CDR3 nucleotides: TGTGCCAGTAGGTCGTCAGGGGTACAGAATAATGAAAAACTGTTTTTT. Protein product: CASRSSGVQNNEKLFF. Variable domain in full (rest from reference TRBV19 and TRBJ1-4): DGGITQSPKYLFRKEGQNVTLSCEQNLNHDAMYWYRQDPGQGLRLIYYSQIVNDFQKGDIAEGYSVSREKKESFPLTVTSAQKNPTAFYLCASRSSGVQNNEKLFFGSGTQLSVL.

This clone was counted once. This sequence joins TRBV7-9 and TRBJ1-2; TRBD1 matches at 8 bases. Germline values: CDR1 SEHNR, CDR2 FQNEAQ (reference sequence). The CDR3 consists of 15 residues. J lost 4 bases, V lost 5 bases, and 9 bases had no gene match. CDR3 protein: CASSLTGGIFYGYTF. DNA of the CDR3: TGTGCCAGCAGCCTTACAGGGGGAATATTCTATGGCTACACCTTC.

The chain joins TRBV27 to TRBJ2-2, with 12 bases identical to TRBD2. Germline CDR1 reads MNHEY; CDR2 reads SMNVEV (reference sequence). J lost 1 base, V lost 6 bases, and 6 bases had no gene match. This CDR3 spans 17 amino acids. CDR3 region: CASSYGLAGWNTGELFF. In nucleotides, the CDR3 is TGTGCCAGCAGCTATGGACTAGCGGGGTGGAACACCGGGGAGCTGTTTTTT.

The CDR3 DNA is TGCAGTGCTAGCGCCTCCGTGGGGTACTTC. Its protein product is CSASASVGYF. The chain uses TRBV20-1 and TRBJ2-5; D remains unclear. The CDR3 spans 10 residues. Trimming took 3 bases from V and 13 from J, leaving 12 bases between them. Germline CDR1 DFQATT, CDR2 SNEGSKA (reference sequence).

The gene calls are TRBV7-9 and TRBJ2-5; TRBD2 matches 10 bases. Germline trimming cut 1 base from V and 2 bases from J; bases unmatched to any gene: 4. The CDR3 extends over 16 amino acids. In germline, CDR1 is SEHNR, CDR2 FQNEAQ (reference sequence). The CDR3 DNA follows: TGTGCCAGCAGCTTAGGGGCTAGCGGGGGACAAGAGACCCAGTACTTC. This gives the protein CASSLGASGGQETQYF.

V gene TRBV18 combines with J gene TRBJ1-6; the match to TRBD1 covers 10 bases. CDR3 length equals 20 residues. V lost 0 bases, J lost 1 base, and 9 bases stayed unmatched. The V gene's germline CDR1 is KGHSH and CDR2 LQKENI. CDR3 in amino acids: CASSPPRDRGLGSYNSPLHF. The CDR3 DNA is TGTGCCAGCTCACCACCTCGCGACAGGGGGCTAGGATCCTATAATTCACCCCTCCACTTT.

The rearrangement links TRBV27 to TRBJ1-5, with 9 positions matching TRBD1. The germline V gene encodes CDR1 MNHEY and CDR2 SMNVEV (reference sequence). V was pared by 7 bases and J by 3 bases, with 7 bases of the junction left unmatched. The CDR3 runs 15 residues. In DNA, the CDR3 is TGTGCCAGCAAAAAAGGGGACAGGGACAATCAGCCCCAGCATTTT. Protein sequence: CASKKGDRDNQPQHF.

The genes are TRBV18 and TRBJ1-2; D is possibly TRBD1 (6 bases). Trimming took off 3 bases at V and 0 bases at J, with 17 bases between the two ends. The CDR3 is 17 residues long. Germline V gives CDR1 KGHSH, CDR2 LQKENI. The CDR3 coding sequence is TGTGCCAGCTCACCGCGTGGACAGCACCCTACTAACTATGGCTACACCTTC. Protein: CASSPRGQHPTNYGYTF.

The V call is TRBV19, the J call TRBJ1-6, with D possibly being TRBD1 (5 bases). V shed 5 bases and J shed 7 bases, with 21 bases lying between them. The CDR3 contains 17 residues. The germline V gene has CDR1 LNHDA and CDR2 SQIVND (reference sequence). The CDR3 sequence is CASSEGQFYLSNSPLHF. The CDR3 DNA reads TGTGCCAGTAGTGAAGGACAATTCTACCTTTCAAATTCACCCCTCCACTTT. Filled out from reference TRBV19 and TRBJ1-6, the complete variable domain reads DGGITQSPKYLFRKEGQNVTLSCEQNLNHDAMYWYRQDPGQGLRLIYYSQIVNDFQKGDIAEGYSVSREKKESFPLTVTSAQKNPTAFYLCASSEGQFYLSNSPLHFGNGTRLTVT.

This chain links TRBV12-5 with TRBJ2-7; the match to TRBD1 covers 8 bases. V trimming: 2 bases; J trimming: 6 bases; junction bases outside the gene matches: 9. The CDR3 runs 15 residues. Germline V lookup: CDR1 LGHNT, CDR2 FRNRAP. CDR3 DNA: TGTGCTAGTGGTTTGACGGGGACAGGTTGGAGCGAGCAGTACTTC. As protein: CASGLTGTGWSEQYF.

The chain recombines TRBV29-1 with TRBJ1-1, with D maybe TRBD1 (5 bases). The V gene lost 6 bases and the J gene lost 1 base, with 9 bases spanning the gap. The CDR3 runs 12 residues. Germline loops: CDR1 SQVTM, CDR2 ANQGSEA. The CDR3 DNA is TGCAGCGTCGGGACGGGGAACACTGAAGCTTTCTTT. Translating it yields CSVGTGNTEAFF.

In this sample, this clone turned up once. The rearrangement joins TRBV25-1 to TRBJ2-1; D gene uncertain. There are 15 residues in the CDR3. Germline CDR1 and CDR2: MGHDK and SYGVNS. Trimming cost V 6 bases and J 4 bases, with 16 bases left between them. CDR3 in amino acids: CASSPSDGMYNEQFF. The CDR3, as DNA: TGTGCCAGCAGCCCCTCAGACGGTATGTACAATGAGCAGTTCTTC.